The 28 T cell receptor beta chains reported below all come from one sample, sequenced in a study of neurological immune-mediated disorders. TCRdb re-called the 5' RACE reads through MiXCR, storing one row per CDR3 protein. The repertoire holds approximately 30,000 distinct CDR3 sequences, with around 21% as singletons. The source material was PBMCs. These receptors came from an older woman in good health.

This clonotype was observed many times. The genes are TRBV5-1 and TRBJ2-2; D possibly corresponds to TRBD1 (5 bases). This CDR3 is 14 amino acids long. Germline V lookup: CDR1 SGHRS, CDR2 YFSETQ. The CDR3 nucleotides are TGCGCTTCACAGGTCGCACCGAACACCGGGGAGCTGTTTTTT. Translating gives CASQVAPNTGELFF.

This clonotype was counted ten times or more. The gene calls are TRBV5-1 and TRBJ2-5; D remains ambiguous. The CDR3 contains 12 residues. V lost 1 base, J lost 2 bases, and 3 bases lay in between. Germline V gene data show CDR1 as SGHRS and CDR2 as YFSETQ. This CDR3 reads CASSLNQETQYF. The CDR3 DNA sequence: TGCGCCAGCAGCTTGAATCAAGAGACCCAGTACTTC.

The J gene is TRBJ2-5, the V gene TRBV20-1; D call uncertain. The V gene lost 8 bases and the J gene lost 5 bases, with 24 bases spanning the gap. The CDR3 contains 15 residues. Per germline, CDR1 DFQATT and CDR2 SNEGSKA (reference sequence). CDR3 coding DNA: TGCAGTCCAATGGCCCCGGCTGGGAAAAGGGAGACCCAGTACTTC. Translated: CSPMAPAGKRETQYF.

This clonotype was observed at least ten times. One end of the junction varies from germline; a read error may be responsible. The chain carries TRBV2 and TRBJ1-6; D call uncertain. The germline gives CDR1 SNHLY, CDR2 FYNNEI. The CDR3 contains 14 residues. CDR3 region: CVSSEGPDDSPLHF. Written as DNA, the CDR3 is TGTGTCAGCAGTGAAGGTCCAGACGATTCACCCCTCCACTTT.

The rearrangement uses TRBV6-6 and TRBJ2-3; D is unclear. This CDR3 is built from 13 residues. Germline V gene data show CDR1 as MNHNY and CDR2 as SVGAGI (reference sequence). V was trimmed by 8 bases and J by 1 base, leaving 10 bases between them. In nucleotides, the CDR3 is TGTGCCAGCGGCGGTCAGGGCACAGATACGCAGTATTTT. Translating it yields CASGGQGTDTQYF.

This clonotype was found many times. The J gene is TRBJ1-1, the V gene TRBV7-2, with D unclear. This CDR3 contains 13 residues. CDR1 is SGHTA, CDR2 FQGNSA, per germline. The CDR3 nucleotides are TGTGCTTCCGACCCCGGGCTCAACACTGAAGCTTTCTTT. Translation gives CASDPGLNTEAFF.

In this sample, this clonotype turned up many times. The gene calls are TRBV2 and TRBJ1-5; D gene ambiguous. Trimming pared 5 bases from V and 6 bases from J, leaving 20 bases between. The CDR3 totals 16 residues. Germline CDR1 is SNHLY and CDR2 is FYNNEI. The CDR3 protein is CASSPVGSALGQPQHF. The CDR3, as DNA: TGTGCCAGCAGTCCGGTAGGGTCAGCATTGGGTCAGCCCCAGCATTTT.

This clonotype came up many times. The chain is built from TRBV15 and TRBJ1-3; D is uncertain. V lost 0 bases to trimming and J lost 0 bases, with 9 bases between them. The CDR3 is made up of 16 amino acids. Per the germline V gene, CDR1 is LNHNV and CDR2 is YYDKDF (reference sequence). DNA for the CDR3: TGTGCCACCAGCAGAGATCCGGGGTCCTCTGGAAACACCATATATTTT. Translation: CATSRDPGSSGNTIYF.

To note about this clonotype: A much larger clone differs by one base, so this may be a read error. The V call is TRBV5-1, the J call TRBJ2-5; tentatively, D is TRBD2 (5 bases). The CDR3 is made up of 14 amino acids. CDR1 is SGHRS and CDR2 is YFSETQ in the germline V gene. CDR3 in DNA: TGCGCCAGCAGCTTCATCAGCGGCCAAGAGAGCCAGTACTTC. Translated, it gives CASSFISGQESQYF.

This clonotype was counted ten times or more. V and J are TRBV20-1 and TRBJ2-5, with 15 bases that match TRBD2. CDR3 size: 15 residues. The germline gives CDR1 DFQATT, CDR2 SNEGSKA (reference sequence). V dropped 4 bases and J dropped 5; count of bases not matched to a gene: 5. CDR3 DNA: TGCAGTGCTACGGGGACTAGCGGGGGGTGGGAGACCCAGTACTTC. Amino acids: CSATGTSGGWETQYF.

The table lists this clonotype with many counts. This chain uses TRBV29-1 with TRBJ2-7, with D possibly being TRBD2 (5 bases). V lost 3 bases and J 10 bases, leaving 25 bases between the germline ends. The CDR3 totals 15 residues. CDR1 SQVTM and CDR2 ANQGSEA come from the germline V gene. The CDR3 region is CSVEKAVPGRTIQYF. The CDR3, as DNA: TGCAGCGTTGAGAAAGCGGTGCCAGGTAGAACGATCCAGTACTTC.

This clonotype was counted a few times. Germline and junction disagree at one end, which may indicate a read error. This CDR3 reads CVSSLRTSGSWGDTRYF. CDR3 in DNA: TGCGTCAGCAGCTTGAGAACTAGCGGAAGTTGGGGAGATACGCGGTATTTT. V and J are TRBV5-1 and TRBJ2-3, with 8 positions matching TRBD2. The V gene's germline CDR1 is SGHRS and CDR2 YFSETQ. The CDR3 totals 17 residues. Filled out from reference TRBV5-1 and TRBJ2-3, the complete variable domain reads KAGVTQTPRYLIKTRGQQVTLSCSPISGHRSVSWYQQTPGQGLQFLFEYFSETQRNKGNFPGRFSGRQFSNSRSEMNVSTLELGDSALYLCVSSLRTSGSWGDTRYFGPGTRLTVL.

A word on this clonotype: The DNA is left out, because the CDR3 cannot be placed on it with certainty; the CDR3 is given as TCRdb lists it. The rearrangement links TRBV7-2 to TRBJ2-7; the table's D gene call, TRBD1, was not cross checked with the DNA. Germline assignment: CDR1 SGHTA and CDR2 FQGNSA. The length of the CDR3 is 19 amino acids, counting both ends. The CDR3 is CASSFYICSAQGRGYEQYF.

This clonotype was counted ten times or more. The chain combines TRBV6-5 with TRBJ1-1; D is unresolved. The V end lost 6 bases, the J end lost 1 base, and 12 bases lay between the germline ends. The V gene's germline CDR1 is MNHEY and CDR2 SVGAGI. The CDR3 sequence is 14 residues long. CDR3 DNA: TGTGCCAGCAGCCCTGGACGGCAGAACACTGAAGCTTTCTTT. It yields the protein CASSPGRQNTEAFF.

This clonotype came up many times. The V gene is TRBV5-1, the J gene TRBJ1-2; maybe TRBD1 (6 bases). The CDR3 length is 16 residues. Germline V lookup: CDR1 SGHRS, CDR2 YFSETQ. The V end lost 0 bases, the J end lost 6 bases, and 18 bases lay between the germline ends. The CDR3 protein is CASSLVAGAPLNGYTF. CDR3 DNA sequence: TGCGCCAGCAGCTTGGTAGCGGGGGCGCCTCTTAATGGCTACACCTTC.

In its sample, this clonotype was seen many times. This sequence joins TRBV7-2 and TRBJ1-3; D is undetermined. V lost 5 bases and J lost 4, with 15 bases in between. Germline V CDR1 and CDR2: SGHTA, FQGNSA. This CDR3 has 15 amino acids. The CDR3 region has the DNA TGTGCCAGCAGCCCCTCTCCTCCCTTCGGAAACACCATATATTTT. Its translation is CASSPSPPFGNTIYF. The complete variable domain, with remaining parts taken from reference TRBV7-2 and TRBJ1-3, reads GAGVSQSPSNKVTEKGKDVELRCDPISGHTALYWYRQSLGQGLEFLIYFQGNSAPDKSGLPSDRFSAERTGGSVSTLTIQRTQQEDSAVYLCASSPSPPFGNTIYFGEGSWLTVV.

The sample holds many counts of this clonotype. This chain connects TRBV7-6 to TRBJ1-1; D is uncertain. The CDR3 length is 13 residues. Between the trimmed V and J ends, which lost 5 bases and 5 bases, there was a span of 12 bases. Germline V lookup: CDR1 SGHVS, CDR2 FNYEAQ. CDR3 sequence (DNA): TGTGCCAGCAGCCAAGCTTCCCGGACTGAAGCTTTCTTT. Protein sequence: CASSQASRTEAFF. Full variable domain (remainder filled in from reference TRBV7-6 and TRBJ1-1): GAGVSQSPRYKVTKRGQDVALRCDPISGHVSLYWYRQALGQGPEFLTYFNYEAQQDKSGLPNDRFSAERPEGSISTLTIQRTEQRDSAMYRCASSQASRTEAFFGQGTRLTVV.

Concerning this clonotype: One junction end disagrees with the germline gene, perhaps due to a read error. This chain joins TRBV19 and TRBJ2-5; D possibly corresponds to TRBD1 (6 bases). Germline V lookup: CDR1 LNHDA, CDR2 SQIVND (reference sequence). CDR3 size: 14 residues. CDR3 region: CAISIRGAQETQYF. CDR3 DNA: TGTGCCATTAGTATCAGGGGAGCCCAAGAGACCCAGTACTTC. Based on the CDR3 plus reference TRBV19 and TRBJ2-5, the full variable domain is DGGITQSPKYLFRKEGQNVTLSCEQNLNHDAMYWYRQDPGQGLRLIYYSQIVNDFQKGDIAEGYSVSREKKESFPLTVTSAQKNPTAFYLCAISIRGAQETQYFGPGTRLLVL.

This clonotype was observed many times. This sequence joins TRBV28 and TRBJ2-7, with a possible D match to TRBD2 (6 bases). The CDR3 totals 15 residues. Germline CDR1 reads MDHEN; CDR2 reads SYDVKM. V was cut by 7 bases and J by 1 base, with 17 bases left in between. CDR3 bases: TGTGCCAGCACCCGTTCCCCCCGGGGGTCCTACGAGCAGTACTTC. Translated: CASTRSPRGSYEQYF.

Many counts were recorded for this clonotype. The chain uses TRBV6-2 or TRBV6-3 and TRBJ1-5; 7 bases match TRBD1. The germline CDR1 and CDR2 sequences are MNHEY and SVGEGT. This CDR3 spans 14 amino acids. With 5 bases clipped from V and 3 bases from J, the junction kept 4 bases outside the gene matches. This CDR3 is CASSPGQYNQPQHF. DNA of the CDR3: TGTGCCAGCAGTCCGGGACAGTACAATCAGCCCCAGCATTTT.

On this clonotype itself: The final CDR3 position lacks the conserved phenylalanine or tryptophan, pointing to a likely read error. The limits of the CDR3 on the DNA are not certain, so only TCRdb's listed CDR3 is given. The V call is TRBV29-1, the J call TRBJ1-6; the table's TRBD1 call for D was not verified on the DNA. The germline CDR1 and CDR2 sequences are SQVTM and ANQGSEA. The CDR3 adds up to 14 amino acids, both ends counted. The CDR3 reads CSVLTGTHNSPPHS.

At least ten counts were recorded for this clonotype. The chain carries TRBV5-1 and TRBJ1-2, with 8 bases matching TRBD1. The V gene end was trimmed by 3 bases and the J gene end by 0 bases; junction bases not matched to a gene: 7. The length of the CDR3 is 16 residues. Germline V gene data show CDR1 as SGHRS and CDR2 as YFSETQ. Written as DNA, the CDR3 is TGCGCCAGCAGCTCGCCCGACAGGGGTCCTAACTATGGCTACACCTTC. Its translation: CASSSPDRGPNYGYTF.

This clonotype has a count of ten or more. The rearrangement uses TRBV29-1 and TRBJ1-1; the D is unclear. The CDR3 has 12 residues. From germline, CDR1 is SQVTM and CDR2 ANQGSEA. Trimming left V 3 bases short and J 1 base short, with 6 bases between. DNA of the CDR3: TGCAGCGTTGAGACGGAGAACACTGAAGCTTTCTTT. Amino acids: CSVETENTEAFF.

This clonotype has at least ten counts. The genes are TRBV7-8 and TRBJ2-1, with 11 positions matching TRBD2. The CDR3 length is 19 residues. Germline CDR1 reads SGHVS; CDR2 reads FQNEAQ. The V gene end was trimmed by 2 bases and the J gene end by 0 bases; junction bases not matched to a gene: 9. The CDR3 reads CASSLLVAGGPSSYNEQFF. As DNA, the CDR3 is TGTGCCAGCAGCTTATTAGTAGCGGGGGGGCCGAGCTCCTACAATGAGCAGTTCTTC.

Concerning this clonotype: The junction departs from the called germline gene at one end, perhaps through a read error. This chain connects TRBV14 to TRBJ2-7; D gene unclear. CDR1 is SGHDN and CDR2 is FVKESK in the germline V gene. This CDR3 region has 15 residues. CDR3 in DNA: TGTGCCAGCAGCAAGGGCATGGCCCTCTCCTACGACCAGTACTTC. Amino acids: CASSKGMALSYDQYF.

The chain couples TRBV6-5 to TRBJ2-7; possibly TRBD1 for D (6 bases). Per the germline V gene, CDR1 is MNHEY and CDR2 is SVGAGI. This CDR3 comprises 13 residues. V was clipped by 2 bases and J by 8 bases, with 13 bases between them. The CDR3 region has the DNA TGTGCCAGCAGTTACGCAGGGGTGTACAAGCAGTACTTC. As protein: CASSYAGVYKQYF.

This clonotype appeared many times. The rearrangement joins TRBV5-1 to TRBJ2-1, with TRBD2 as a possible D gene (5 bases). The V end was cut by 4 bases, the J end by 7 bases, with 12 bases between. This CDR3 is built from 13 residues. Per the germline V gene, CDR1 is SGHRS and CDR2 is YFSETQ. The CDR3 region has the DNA TGCGCCAGCAGCCACCGCGAGGGAAATGAGCAGTTCTTC. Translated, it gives CASSHREGNEQFF.

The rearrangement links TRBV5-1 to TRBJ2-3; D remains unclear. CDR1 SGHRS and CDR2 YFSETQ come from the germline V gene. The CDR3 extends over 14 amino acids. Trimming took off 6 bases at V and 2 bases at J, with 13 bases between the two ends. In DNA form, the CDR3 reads TGCGCCAGCAACGTGAGGCGGAACACAGATACGCAGTATTTT. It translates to CASNVRRNTDTQYF.